This TCR beta chain was found in a study of T cells in Graves' hyperthyroidism and ophthalmopathy. Study results and caveats: Most thyroid clonotypes expanded above 0.001 were also detected in blood.

Regions amplified from RNA transcripts were the TCR beta CDR3 regions. First-round RT-PCR of the TCR CDR3 relied on the HTBI primer set. Each CDR3 protein gets one entry after TCRdb re-called the multiplex PCR reads with MiXCR. Among 690,000 or so distinct CDR3 sequences, over 15% were seen once, and the ten largest hold approximately 15%. This clonotype was seen many times. Antigen unknown. Deletions cut 4 bases from V and 4 bases from J, with 13 bases between. The germline CDR1 and CDR2 sequences are DFQATT and SNEGSKA (reference sequence). CDR3 length: 13 residues. V is TRBV20-1 and J is TRBJ1-1; tentatively, D is TRBD1 (5 bases). This receptor was taken from a woman aged 50 to 65 with Graves' hyperthyroidism that later progressed to Graves' ophthalmopathy. The specimen sequenced was blood. DNA of the CDR3: TGCAGTGCTAATCCCAGGGTGGGCACTGAAGCTTTCTTT. Translating gives CSANPRVGTEAFF.